A single sample gave rise to the 17 T cell receptor beta chains below, sequenced in a study of blood T cell repertoires in COVID-19. Measured with immunoSEQ multiplex PCR; TCRdb has only the in-frame clones, and not every one. The sample lists about 480,000 clones; 80% to 90% were seen once. The sequenced sample consisted of peripheral blood. The receptors stem from a young woman with acute or convalescent COVID-19.

The chain links TRBV5-5 to TRBJ2-1; D is uncertain. CDR3 length equals 13 residues. The V and J ends lost 2 bases and 6 bases respectively, with 9 bases between them. Germline V CDR1 and CDR2: SGHKS, YYEKEE (reference sequence). The CDR3 reads CASSLIPSNEQFF. CDR3 bases: TGTGCCAGCAGCTTAATACCGAGCAATGAGCAGTTCTTC.

Only a few counts were recorded for this clone. This CDR3 reads CASRRQGAYEQYF. The DNA of the CDR3 is TGTGCCAGCCGAAGACAGGGAGCCTACGAGCAGTACTTC. J is TRBJ2-7 and V is TRBV12-3 or TRBV12-4, with 7 bases lining up with TRBD1. The trim removed 8 bases at V and 2 bases at J, leaving 6 bases unmatched. The CDR3 covers 13 residues.

J is TRBJ1-2 and V is TRBV6-5; possibly TRBD1 for D (6 bases). Between the trimmed V and J ends, which lost 6 bases and 0 bases, there was a span of 14 bases. The germline CDR1 and CDR2 sequences are MNHEY and SVGAGI. The CDR3 spans 15 residues. The CDR3 coding sequence is TGTGCCAGCAGCAAAATCGGACAGTCTAACTATGGCTACACCTTC. This encodes CASSKIGQSNYGYTF.

The chain carries TRBV28 and TRBJ1-5; 9 bases map to TRBD1. The CDR3 is made up of 15 amino acids. V trimming: 7 bases; J trimming: 6 bases; junction bases outside the gene matches: 10. CDR1 is MDHEN and CDR2 is SYDVKM in the germline V gene. CDR3 nucleotide sequence: TGTGCCAGCACCCTGCGGGACAGGGCGCGTCAGCCCCAGCATTTT. Translating it yields CASTLRDRARQPQHF. Full variable domain (outside the CDR3, taken from reference TRBV28 and TRBJ1-5): DVKVTQSSRYLVKRTGEKVFLECVQDMDHENMFWYRQDPGLGLRLIYFSYDVKMKEKGDIPEGYSVSREKKERFSLILESASTNQTSMYLCASTLRDRARQPQHFGDGTRLSIL.

The chain couples TRBV27 to TRBJ1-4, with a weak D call TRBD1 (6 bases). CDR1 MNHEY and CDR2 SMNVEV come from the germline V gene (reference sequence). Trimming left V 9 bases short and J 14 bases short, with 16 bases between. The CDR3 has 11 amino acids. The CDR3 is CASLYRERLFF. CDR3 nucleotides: TGTGCCAGTCTATACAGGGAACGGCTGTTTTTT.

The genes are TRBV7-8 and TRBJ2-2; TRBD2 matches 7 bases. Germline CDR1 SGHVS, CDR2 FQNEAQ. CDR3 length: 15 amino acids. The V segment lost 5 bases and the J segment 1 base; nucleotides outside the gene matches: 4. The CDR3 sequence is CASSRAGENTGELFF. The CDR3 DNA follows: TGTGCCAGCAGCCGTGCGGGGGAGAACACCGGGGAGCTGTTTTTT.

The chain recombines TRBV28 with TRBJ2-7, with TRBD2 matching 8 bases. The CDR3 is 15 amino acids. Germline V gene sequence: CDR1 MDHEN, CDR2 SYDVKM. V gave up 2 bases and J gave up 4 bases; unmatched junction bases: 7. CDR3 sequence (DNA): TGTGCCAGCAGTTTAATTAGCGGGACTAGGTACGAGCAGTACTTC. It specifies CASSLISGTRYEQYF.

The J gene is TRBJ1-3, the V gene TRBV5-8; D gene ambiguous. The germline V and J ends were trimmed by 4 bases and 1 base, with 12 bases remaining between them. The CDR3 loop spans 15 amino acids. Germline CDR1 reads SGHTS; CDR2 reads YDEGEE. CDR3 sequence reads: CASSEDRTSGNTIYF. The DNA for the CDR3 is TGTGCCAGCAGCGAGGACCGGACTTCTGGAAACACCATATATTTT.

The chain couples TRBV7-2 to TRBJ2-2; weak D call: TRBD2 (6 bases). Germline V CDR1 and CDR2: SGHTA, FQGNSA. The CDR3 is 16 residues long. Trimming took 1 base from V and 0 from J, leaving 9 bases between them. The CDR3 region is CASSLGLASNTGELFF. DNA for the CDR3: TGTGCCAGCAGCTTAGGGCTAGCGTCGAACACCGGGGAGCTGTTTTTT.

J is TRBJ2-7 and V is TRBV5-1; 8 bases map to TRBD1. Germline V CDR1 and CDR2: SGHRS, YFSETQ. There are 15 residues in the CDR3. After removal of 4 bases from V and 3 bases from J, the junction contained 9 bases not matched to a gene. CDR3 residues: CASSVRQGPGYEQYF. The CDR3 nucleotides read TGCGCCAGCAGCGTTCGACAGGGGCCTGGCTACGAGCAGTACTTC.

This clone has only one observation. CDR3 in DNA: TGTGCCAGCAGTGAAGCATCAGGGGTTGGGGAAAAACTGTTTTTT. Protein sequence: CASSEASGVGEKLFF. The gene calls are TRBV2 and TRBJ1-4, with a tentative D call TRBD1 (6 bases). CDR1 SNHLY and CDR2 FYNNEI come from the germline V gene. The CDR3 length is 15 residues. With 0 bases removed from V and 8 bases from J, the gap between germline ends came to 13 bases.

The CDR3 spells CASSEIQAEKLFF. The CDR3 DNA reads as TGTGCCAGCAGTGAAATACAGGCTGAAAAACTGTTTTTT. J is TRBJ1-4 and V is TRBV6-1, with D possibly TRBD1 on 5 matching bases. The CDR3 totals 13 residues. The germline V and J ends were trimmed by 2 bases and 7 bases, with 8 bases remaining between them. Germline-derived CDR1 and CDR2 are MNHNS and SASEGT.

The table lists this clone with a count of one. This rearrangement joins TRBV4-2 to TRBJ2-1; TRBD2 aligns across 8 bases. V dropped 2 bases and J dropped 4; count of bases not matched to a gene: 7. CDR1 is LGHNA, CDR2 YNFKEQ, per germline. This CDR3 spans 16 amino acids. In nucleotides, the CDR3 is TGTGCCAGCAGCCAAAAAGAGGGCGGGGGGTACAATGAGCAGTTCTTC. It translates to CASSQKEGGGYNEQFF.

V is TRBV28 and J is TRBJ1-2; 7 bases fit TRBD1. Germline loops: CDR1 MDHEN, CDR2 SYDVKM. The CDR3 covers 15 residues. V was pared by 7 bases and J by 3 bases, with 11 bases of the junction left unmatched. The CDR3 protein is CASIPGQVVHYGYTF. In nucleotides, the CDR3 is TGTGCCAGCATCCCTGGACAGGTCGTACACTATGGCTACACCTTC.

The CDR3 DNA reads TGTGCCAGCAGCCCTAGGACAGGGGGTATACTCTATGGCTACACCTTC. Protein product: CASSPRTGGILYGYTF. The V and J genes are TRBV7-2 and TRBJ1-2; 10 bases align to TRBD1. J was trimmed by 4 bases and V by 5 bases; bases with no gene match: 10. The CDR3 length is 16 residues. The germline CDR1 and CDR2 sequences are SGHTA and FQGNSA.

CDR3 region: CASGSTGGGLYNEQFF. Written as DNA, the CDR3 is TGTGCTAGTGGTTCGACGGGCGGGGGCCTATACAATGAGCAGTTCTTC. J is TRBJ2-1 and V is TRBV12-5; TRBD2 might be the D (7 bases). V lost 4 bases to trimming and J lost 4 bases, with 17 bases between them. The germline CDR1 and CDR2 sequences are LGHNT and FRNRAP. This CDR3 spans 16 amino acids.

The V and J genes are TRBV9 and TRBJ2-3; 10 positions match TRBD2. Germline V lookup: CDR1 SGDLS, CDR2 YYNGEE. The CDR3 runs to 13 residues. With 10 bases clipped from V and 2 bases from J, the junction kept 4 bases outside the gene matches. CDR3 coding DNA: TGTGCCGGAGCGGGGGGGCCCACAGATACGCAGTATTTT. It yields the protein CAGAGGPTDTQYF.